The T cell receptor beta chain described here comes from a study of T cells in localized non-small cell lung cancer. Broader study findings: Because sequencing included only one region (of the tumor), heterogeneity remains possible. For the top 100 tumor clones, a median approximately 59 also appeared in adjacent lung. Clonality peaked in uninvolved adjacent lung rather than tumor.

TCRdb's copy holds only in-frame clones and misses some; the assay was immunoSEQ multiplex PCR. The sample has about 25,000 clones; approximately 90% are singletons. The V end was cut by 0 bases, the J end by 6 bases, with 13 bases between. This CDR3 is 15 amino acids long. Germline CDR1 and CDR2: LNHDA and SQIVND (reference sequence). Details on this clone: The antigen is undetermined.

The clonotype originates from a woman aged 35-75 years with stage III lung adenocarcinoma. Sample: peripheral blood mononuclear cells, taken before any cancer treatment. V gene TRBV19 combines with J gene TRBJ2-3; D not certain. The CDR3 protein is CASSIDRRPTDTQYF. CDR3 in DNA: TGTGCCAGTAGTATAGACAGAAGACCCACGGATACGCAGTATTTT.